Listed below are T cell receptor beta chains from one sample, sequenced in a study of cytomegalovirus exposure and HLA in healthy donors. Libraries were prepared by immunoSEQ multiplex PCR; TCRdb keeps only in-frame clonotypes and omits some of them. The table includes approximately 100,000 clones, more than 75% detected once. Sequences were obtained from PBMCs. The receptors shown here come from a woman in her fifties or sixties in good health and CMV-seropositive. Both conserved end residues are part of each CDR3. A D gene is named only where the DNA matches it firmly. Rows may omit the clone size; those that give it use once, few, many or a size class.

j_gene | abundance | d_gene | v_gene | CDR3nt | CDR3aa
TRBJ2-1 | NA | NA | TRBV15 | TGTGCCACCAGCAGAGATGGAGCTAGCTACAATGAGCAGTTCTTC | CATSRDGASYNEQFF
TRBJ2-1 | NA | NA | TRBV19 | TGTGCCAGTGGGTGGGCGAACAATGAGCAGTTCTTC | CASGWANNEQFF
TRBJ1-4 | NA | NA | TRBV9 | TGTGCCAGCAGCGCGGACGAGGGTATTGAAAAACTGTTTTTT | CASSADEGIEKLFF
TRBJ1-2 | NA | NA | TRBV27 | TGTGCCAGCTCCCCCTCTCCCGGCGGACAGTACACCTTC | CASSPSPGGQYTF
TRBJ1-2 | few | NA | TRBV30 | TGTGCCTGGAGTGCAGATGGAAATCCACGGGACTCCAGCTTC | CAWSADGNPRDSSF
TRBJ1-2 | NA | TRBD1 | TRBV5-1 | TGCGCCAGCAGCTTGGCCCTGACAGGGGATGGCTACACCTTC | CASSLALTGDGYTF
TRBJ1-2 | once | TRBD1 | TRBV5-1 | TGCGCCAGCAGCTCGGGACAGGGGTTCGGGACTAACTATGGCTACACCTTC | CASSSGQGFGTNYGYTF
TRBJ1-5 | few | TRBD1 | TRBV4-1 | TGTGCCAGCAGCCAAGATTTAGGACAGGGCAATCAGCCCCAGCATTTT | CASSQDLGQGNQPQHF
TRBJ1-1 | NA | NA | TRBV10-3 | TGTGCCATCAGTGCGCAAGGGACTGACCTCGAAGCTTTCTTT | CAISAQGTDLEAFF
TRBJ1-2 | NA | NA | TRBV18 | TGTGCCAGCTCACCACGGCAGGACCTAGCAGAGGGCTACACCTTC | CASSPRQDLAEGYTF
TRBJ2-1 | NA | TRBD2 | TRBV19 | TGTGCCAGTAGACGAAGTGGGGACTACTACAATGAGCAGTTCTTC | CASRRSGDYYNEQFF
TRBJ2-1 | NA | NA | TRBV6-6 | TGTGCCAGCAGTTCTGTCCTATACAATGAGCAGTTCTTC | CASSSVLYNEQFF
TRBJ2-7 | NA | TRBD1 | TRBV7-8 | TGTGCCAGCAGCTCGAACCCGGGACAGGGGGCCGGGGAGCAGTACTTC | CASSSNPGQGAGEQYF
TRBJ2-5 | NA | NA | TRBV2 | TGTGCCAGCAGTGACTTCCCCCCGTACACCCAAGAGACCCAGTACTTC | CASSDFPPYTQETQYF
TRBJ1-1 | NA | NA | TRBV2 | TGTGCCAGCCGTGGAGGAGGTTACATGAACACTGAAGCTTTCTTT | CASRGGGYMNTEAFF
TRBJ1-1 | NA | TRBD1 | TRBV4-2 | TGTGCCAGCAGCCAAGGTAAGGGGGCTGACACTGAAGCTTTCTTT | CASSQGKGADTEAFF
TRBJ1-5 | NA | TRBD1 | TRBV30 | TGTGCCTGGAGTCTACAGGGGAATCAGCCCCAGCATTTT | CAWSLQGNQPQHF